The 5 T cell receptor beta chains listed next were all sequenced from one sample in a study. TCRdb itself ran the 5' RACE reads through MiXCR, one entry per CDR3 protein. Of about 47,000 distinct CDR3 sequences in the sample, around 28% were seen once. Source material: naive CD4+ T cells sorted from blood. Subset noted: naive CD4+ T cells, CD4+CD45RA+CD25-. These receptors came from a female donor with breast cancer.

The J gene is TRBJ2-5, the V gene TRBV7-6; D gene uncertain. V was shortened by 2 bases and J by 2 bases, with 12 bases between the two germline ends. From germline, CDR1 is SGHVS and CDR2 FNYEAQ. CDR3 length: 15 amino acids. The CDR3 DNA is TGTGCCAGCAGCTTAAGGGCTAGTGATCAAGAGACCCAGTACTTC. Translating gives CASSLRASDQETQYF.

This chain connects TRBV7-2 to TRBJ2-3; TRBD2 is a possible D gene (6 bases). CDR1 SGHTA and CDR2 FQGNSA come from the germline V gene. The CDR3 loop spans 14 amino acids. V gave up 1 base and J gave up 4 bases, with 9 bases separating them. The chain's CDR3 is CASSLGGTSDTQYF. The CDR3 DNA is TGTGCCAGCAGCTTAGGCGGGACCTCAGATACGCAGTATTTT.

The J gene is TRBJ2-4, the V gene TRBV4-3; D might be TRBD1 (6 bases). The CDR3 is made up of 16 amino acids. V was clipped by 4 bases and J by 8 bases, with 21 bases between them. The germline V gene has CDR1 LGHNA and CDR2 YSLEER. The CDR3 DNA sequence: TGCGCCAGCAGCCGGACGGAGGCTGGGGGCAATGACATTCAGTACTTC. It yields the protein CASSRTEAGGNDIQYF.

The gene calls are TRBV20-1 and TRBJ2-5; TRBD1 agrees at 7 bases. This CDR3 has 14 residues. The V gene's germline CDR1 is DFQATT and CDR2 SNEGSKA (reference sequence). The J segment lost 0 bases and the V segment lost 1 base, leaving 2 bases of the junction unmatched. CDR3 sequence (DNA): TGCAGTGCTAGAGCTGACAGGGACCAAGAGACCCAGTACTTC. Its protein product is CSARADRDQETQYF.

A remark on this clonotype: This may stem from a read error, because a much larger clone lies one nucleotide away. The chain joins TRBV5-1 to TRBJ2-7, with D possibly being TRBD1 (5 bases). The CDR3 totals 14 residues. Germline V CDR1 and CDR2: SGHRS, YFSETQ. CDR3 sequence reads: CASSADSLSYERYF. The CDR3 DNA reads as TGCGCCAGCAGCGCCGACAGCCTCTCCTACGAGCGGTACTTC.